This T cell receptor (beta chain) comes out of a study of blood T cell repertoires in COVID-19. Study summary: PBMCs, B-cell-depleted T cells, or T cells provided the cDNA or gDNA that made up the material.

The V end was cut by 1 base, the J end by 5 bases, with 8 bases between. This CDR3 contains 13 residues. Germline loops: CDR1 KGHSH, CDR2 LQKENI. Clones were read by immunoSEQ multiplex PCR, and TCRdb kept only the in-frame ones, dropping some. This sample carries around 58,000 clones, just over 85% of them seen once, and the ten largest clones take approximately 45%. In regard to this clone: Within the sample, other DNA sequences also encode this same CDR3.

The sample comprised peripheral blood. The chain employs TRBV18 and TRBJ1-2; weak D call: TRBD1 (6 bases). The origin of this receptor is a woman aged 60 to 75 with COVID-19, enrolled during active disease. CDR3: CASSPRDNYGYTF. DNA of the CDR3: TGTGCCAGCTCACCACGGGACAATTATGGCTACACCTTC.